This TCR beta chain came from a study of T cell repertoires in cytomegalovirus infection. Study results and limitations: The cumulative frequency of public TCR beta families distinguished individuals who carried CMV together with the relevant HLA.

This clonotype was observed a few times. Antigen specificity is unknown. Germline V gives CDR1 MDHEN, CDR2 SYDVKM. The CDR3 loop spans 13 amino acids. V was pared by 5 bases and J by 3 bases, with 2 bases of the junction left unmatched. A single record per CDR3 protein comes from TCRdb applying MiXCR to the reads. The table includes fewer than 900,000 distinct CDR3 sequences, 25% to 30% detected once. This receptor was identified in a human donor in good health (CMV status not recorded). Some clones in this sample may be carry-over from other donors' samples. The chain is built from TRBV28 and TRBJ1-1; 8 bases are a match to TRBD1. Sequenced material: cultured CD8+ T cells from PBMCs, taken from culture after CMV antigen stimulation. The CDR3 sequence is CASSADRDTEAFF. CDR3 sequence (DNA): TGTGCCAGCAGTGCGGACAGGGACACTGAAGCTTTCTTT.